This T cell receptor beta chain is drawn from a study of cytomegalovirus exposure and HLA in healthy donors. V dropped 5 bases and J dropped 2; count of bases not matched to a gene: 5. The length of the CDR3 is 15 residues. Germline CDR1 is SGHVS and CDR2 is FQNEAQ. Amplification used 60 Vbeta primers and 13 Jbeta primers. Clones were sequenced by immunoSEQ multiplex PCR, and TCRdb holds only the in-frame ones, with some missing. Seen in this sample are 200,000 to 250,000 clones; the ten most common clones hold about 1%. The receptor was isolated from a woman in her twenties or thirties in good health and CMV-seropositive. This chain connects TRBV7-8 to TRBJ2-7; TRBD1 matches 11 bases. The sample comprised PBMCs. For the CDR3, the DNA is TGTGCCAGCAGCCCTGGGACAGGGGGGGCCTACGAGCAGTACTTC. The encoded protein is CASSPGTGGAYEQYF.